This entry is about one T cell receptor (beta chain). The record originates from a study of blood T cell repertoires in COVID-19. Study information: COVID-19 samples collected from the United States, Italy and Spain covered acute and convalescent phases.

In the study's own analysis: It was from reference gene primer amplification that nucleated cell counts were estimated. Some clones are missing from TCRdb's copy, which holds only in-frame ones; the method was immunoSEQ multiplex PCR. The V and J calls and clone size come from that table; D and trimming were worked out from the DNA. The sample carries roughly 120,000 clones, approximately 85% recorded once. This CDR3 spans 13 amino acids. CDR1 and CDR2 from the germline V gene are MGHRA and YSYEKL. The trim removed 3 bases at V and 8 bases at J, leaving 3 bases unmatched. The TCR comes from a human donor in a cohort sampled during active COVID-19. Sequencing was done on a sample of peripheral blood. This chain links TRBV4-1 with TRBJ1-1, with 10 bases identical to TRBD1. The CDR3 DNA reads TGCGCCAGCAGCCATGGGGACAGGGGAGAAGCTTTCTTT. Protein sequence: CASSHGDRGEAFF.